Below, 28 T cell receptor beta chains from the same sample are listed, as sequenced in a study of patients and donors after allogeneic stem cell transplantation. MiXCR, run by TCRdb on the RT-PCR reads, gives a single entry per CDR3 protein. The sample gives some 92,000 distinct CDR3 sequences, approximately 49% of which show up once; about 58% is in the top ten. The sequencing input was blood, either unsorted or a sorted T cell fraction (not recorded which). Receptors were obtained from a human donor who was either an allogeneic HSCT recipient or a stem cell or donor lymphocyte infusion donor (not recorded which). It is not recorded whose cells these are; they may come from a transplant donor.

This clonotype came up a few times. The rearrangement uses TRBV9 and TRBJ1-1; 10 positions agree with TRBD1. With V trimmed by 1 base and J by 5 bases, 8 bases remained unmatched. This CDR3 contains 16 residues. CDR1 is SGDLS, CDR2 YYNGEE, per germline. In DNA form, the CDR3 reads TGTGCCAGCAGCGTAACTCGGGACAGGGGAAATACTGAAGCTTTCTTT. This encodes CASSVTRDRGNTEAFF.

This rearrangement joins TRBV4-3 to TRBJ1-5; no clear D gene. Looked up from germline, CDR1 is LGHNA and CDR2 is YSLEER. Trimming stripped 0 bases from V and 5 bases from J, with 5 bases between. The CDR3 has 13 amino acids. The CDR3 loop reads CASSQDAYQPQHF. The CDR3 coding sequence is TGCGCCAGCAGCCAAGATGCTTATCAGCCCCAGCATTTT.

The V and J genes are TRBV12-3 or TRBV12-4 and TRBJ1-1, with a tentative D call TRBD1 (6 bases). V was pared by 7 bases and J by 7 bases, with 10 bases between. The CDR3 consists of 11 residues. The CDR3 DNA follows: TGTGCCAGCACCGAGGGGGGTGAAGCTTTCTTT. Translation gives CASTEGGEAFF.

The CDR3 spells CSATSRVGTEAFF. CDR3 bases: TGCAGTGCTACTAGCAGGGTGGGCACTGAAGCTTTCTTT. The V call is TRBV20-1, the J call TRBJ1-1; perhaps TRBD1 as D (5 bases). Germline V gene data show CDR1 as DFQATT and CDR2 as SNEGSKA (reference sequence). With 4 bases removed from V and 4 bases from J, the gap between germline ends came to 13 bases. The CDR3 consists of 13 residues.

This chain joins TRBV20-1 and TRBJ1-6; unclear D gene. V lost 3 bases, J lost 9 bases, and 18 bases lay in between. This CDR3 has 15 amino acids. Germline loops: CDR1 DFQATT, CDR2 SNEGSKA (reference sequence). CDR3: CSASPRTDDGSPLHF. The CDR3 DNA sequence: TGCAGTGCTAGCCCCCGGACGGACGATGGTTCACCCCTCCACTTT.

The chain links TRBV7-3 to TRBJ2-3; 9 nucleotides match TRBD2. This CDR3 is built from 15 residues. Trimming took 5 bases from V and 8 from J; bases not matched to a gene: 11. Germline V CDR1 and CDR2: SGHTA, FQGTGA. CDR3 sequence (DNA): TGTGCCAGCAGCCAAGTCGGCGGGAGGGCCAGTACGCAGTATTTT. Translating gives CASSQVGGRASTQYF.

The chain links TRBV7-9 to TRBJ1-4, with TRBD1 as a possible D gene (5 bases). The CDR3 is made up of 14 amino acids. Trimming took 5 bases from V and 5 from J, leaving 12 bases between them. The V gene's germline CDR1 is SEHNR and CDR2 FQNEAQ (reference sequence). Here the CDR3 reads CASSPPGLNEKLFF. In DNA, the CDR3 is TGTGCCAGCAGCCCACCGGGACTGAATGAAAAACTGTTTTTT.

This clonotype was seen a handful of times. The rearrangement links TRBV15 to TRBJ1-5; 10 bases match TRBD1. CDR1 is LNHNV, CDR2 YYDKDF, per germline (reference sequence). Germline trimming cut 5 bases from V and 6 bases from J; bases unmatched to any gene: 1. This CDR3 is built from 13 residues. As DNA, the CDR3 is TGTGCCACCAGCTGGGACAGGGGTCAGCCCCAGCATTTT. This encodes CATSWDRGQPQHF.

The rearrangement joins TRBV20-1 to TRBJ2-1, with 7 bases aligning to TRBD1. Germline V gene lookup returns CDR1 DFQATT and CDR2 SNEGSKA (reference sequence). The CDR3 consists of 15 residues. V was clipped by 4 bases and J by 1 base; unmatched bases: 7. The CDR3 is CSAIPGTVSYNEQFF. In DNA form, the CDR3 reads TGCAGTGCTATACCCGGGACAGTTTCCTACAATGAGCAGTTCTTC.

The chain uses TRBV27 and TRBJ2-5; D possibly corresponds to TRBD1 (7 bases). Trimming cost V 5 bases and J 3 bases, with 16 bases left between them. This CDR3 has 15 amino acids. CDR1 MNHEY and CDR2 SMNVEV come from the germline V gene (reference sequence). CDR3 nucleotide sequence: TGTGCCAGCAGTCTATGGACAGGAGGGGAAGAGACCCAGTACTTC. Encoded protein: CASSLWTGGEETQYF.

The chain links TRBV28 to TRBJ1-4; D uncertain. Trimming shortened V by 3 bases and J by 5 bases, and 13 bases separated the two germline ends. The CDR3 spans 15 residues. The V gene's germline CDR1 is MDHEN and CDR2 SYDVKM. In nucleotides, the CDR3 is TGTGCCAGCAGTTTGTCGGGATCTAAAAATGAAAAACTGTTTTTT. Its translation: CASSLSGSKNEKLFF.

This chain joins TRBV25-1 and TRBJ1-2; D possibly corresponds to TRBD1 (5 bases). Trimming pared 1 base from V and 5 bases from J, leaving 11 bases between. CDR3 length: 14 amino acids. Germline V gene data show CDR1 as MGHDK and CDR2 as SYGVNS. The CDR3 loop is CASSESQGGYGYTF. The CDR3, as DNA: TGTGCCAGCAGTGAATCCCAGGGAGGTTATGGCTACACCTTC.

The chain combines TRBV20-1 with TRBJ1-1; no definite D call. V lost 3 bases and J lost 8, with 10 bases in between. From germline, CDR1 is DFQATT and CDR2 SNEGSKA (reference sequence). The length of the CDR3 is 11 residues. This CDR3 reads CSARREIEAFF. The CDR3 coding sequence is TGCAGTGCTAGGAGGGAAATCGAAGCTTTCTTT.

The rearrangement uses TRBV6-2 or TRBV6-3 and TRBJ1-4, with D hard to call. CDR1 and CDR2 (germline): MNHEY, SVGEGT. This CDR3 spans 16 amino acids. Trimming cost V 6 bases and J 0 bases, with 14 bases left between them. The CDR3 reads CASSRLEGTTNEKLFF. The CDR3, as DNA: TGTGCCAGCAGCCGCCTGGAGGGAACAACTAATGAAAAACTGTTTTTT.

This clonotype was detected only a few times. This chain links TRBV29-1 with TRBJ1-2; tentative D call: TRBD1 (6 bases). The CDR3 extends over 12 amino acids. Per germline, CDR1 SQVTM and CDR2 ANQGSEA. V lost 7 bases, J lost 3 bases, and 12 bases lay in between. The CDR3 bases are TGCAGCGCCGTCGGGGGCGACTATGGCTACACCTTC. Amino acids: CSAVGGDYGYTF.

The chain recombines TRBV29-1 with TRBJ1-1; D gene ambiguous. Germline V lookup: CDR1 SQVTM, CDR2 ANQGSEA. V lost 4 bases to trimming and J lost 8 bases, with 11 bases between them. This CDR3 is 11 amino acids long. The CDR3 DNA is TGCAGCGTTGGTGACGGAAGGGAAGCTTTCTTT. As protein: CSVGDGREAFF.

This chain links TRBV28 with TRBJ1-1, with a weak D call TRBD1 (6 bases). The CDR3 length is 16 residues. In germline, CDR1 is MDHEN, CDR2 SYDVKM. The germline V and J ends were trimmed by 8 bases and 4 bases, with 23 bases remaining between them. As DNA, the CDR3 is TGTGCCAGCTCCCAAGCCCCGGGGGCGAGCCCCACTGAAGCTTTCTTT. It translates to CASSQAPGASPTEAFF.

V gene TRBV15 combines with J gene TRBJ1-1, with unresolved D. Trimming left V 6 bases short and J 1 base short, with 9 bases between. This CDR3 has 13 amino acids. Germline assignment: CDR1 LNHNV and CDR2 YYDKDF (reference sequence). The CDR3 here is CATRPTGNTEAFF. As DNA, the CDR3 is TGTGCCACCAGACCGACGGGGAACACTGAAGCTTTCTTT. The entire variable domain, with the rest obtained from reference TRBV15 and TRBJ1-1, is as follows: DAMVIQNPRYQVTQFGKPVTLSCSQTLNHNVMYWYQQKSSQAPKLLFHYYDKDFNNEADTPDNFQSRRPNTSFCFLDIRSPGLGDTAMYLCATRPTGNTEAFFGQGTRLTVV.

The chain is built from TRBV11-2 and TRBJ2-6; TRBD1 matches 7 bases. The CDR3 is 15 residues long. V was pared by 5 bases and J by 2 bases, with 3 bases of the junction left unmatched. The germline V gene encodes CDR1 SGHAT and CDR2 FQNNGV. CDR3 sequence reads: CASSIQGTGANVLTF. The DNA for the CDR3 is TGTGCCAGCAGCATACAGGGGACTGGGGCCAACGTCCTGACTTTC.

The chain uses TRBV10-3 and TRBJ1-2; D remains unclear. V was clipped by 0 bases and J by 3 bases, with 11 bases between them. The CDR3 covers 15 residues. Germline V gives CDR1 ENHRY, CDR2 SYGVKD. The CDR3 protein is CAISESITSDYGYTF. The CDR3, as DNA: TGTGCCATCAGTGAGTCGATCACATCGGACTATGGCTACACCTTC.

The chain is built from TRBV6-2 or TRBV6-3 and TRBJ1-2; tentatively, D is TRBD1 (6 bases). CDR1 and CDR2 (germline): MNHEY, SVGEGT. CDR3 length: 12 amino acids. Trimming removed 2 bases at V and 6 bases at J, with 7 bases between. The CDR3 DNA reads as TGTGCCAGCAGTTACGCAGGGGATGGCTACACCTTC. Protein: CASSYAGDGYTF.

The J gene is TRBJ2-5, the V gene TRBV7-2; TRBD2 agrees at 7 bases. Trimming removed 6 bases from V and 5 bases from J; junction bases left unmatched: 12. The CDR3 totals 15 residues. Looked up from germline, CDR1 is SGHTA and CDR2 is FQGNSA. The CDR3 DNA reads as TGTGCCAGCAGTTTTGTCCCGGGAGGTTCTGAGACCCAGTACTTC. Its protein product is CASSFVPGGSETQYF.

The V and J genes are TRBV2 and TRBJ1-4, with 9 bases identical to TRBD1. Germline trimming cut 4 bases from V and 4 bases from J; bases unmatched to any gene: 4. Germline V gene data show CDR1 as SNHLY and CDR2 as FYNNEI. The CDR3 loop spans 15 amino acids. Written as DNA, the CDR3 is TGTGCCAGCAGTGGACGGGACAGGGATAATGAAAAACTGTTTTTT. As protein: CASSGRDRDNEKLFF.

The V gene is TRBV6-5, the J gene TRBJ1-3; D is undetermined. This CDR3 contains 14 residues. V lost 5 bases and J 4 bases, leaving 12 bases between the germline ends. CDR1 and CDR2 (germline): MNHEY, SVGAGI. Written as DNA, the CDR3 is TGTGCCAGCAGTCGCAGGACTGCCGGAAACACCATATATTTT. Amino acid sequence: CASSRRTAGNTIYF.

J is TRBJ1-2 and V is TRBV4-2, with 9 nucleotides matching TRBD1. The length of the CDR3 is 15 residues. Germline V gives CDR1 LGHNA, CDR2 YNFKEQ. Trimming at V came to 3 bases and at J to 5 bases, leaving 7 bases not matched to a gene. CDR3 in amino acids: CASSQDRGLEYGYTF. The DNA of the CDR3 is TGTGCCAGCAGCCAGGACAGGGGCTTGGAGTATGGCTACACCTTC.

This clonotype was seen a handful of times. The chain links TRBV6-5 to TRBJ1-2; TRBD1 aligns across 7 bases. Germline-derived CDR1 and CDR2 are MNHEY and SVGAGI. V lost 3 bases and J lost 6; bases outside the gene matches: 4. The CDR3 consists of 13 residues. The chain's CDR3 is CASSYNTGDGYTF. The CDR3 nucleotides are TGTGCCAGCAGTTATAATACAGGGGATGGCTACACCTTC.

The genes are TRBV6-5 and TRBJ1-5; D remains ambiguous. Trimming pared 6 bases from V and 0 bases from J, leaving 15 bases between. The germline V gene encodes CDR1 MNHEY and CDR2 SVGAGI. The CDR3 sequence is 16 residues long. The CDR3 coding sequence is TGTGCCAGCAGCCCCCGGGTGGGCGATAGCAATCAGCCCCAGCATTTT. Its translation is CASSPRVGDSNQPQHF.

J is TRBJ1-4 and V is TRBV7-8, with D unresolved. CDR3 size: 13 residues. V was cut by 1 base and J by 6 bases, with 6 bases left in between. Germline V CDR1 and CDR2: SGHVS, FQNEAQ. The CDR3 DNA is TGTGCCAGCAGCTTAGGCGGTTATGAAAAACTGTTTTTT. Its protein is CASSLGGYEKLFF.